The 2 T cell receptor beta chains below all came from one sample that was sequenced in a study of T cell responses to AZD1222 COVID-19 vaccine. Repertoires were generated with immunoSEQ multiplex PCR, while TCRdb's copy carries only in-frame clones and drops some. The table includes 73,000 or so clones, 80% detected once. The sequencing here drew on peripheral blood, taken 28 days after the second AZD1222 dose. The source is an adult who received the AZD1222 COVID-19 vaccine.

This chain connects TRBV12-5 to TRBJ2-2; no definite D call. CDR3 length equals 13 residues. CDR1 is LGHNT, CDR2 FRNRAP, per germline. The V end was cut by 7 bases, the J end by 6 bases, with 12 bases between. The CDR3 coding sequence is TGTGCTAGTGCCTTGACCTTTCCCGGGGAGCTGTTTTTT. Its protein is CASALTFPGELFF. Full variable domain (rest looked up from reference TRBV12-5 and TRBJ2-2): DARVTQTPRHKVTEMGQEVTMRCQPILGHNTVFWYRQTMMQGLELLAYFRNRAPLDDSGMPKDRFSAEMPDATLATLKIQPSEPRDSAVYFCASALTFPGELFFGEGSRLTVL.

This sequence joins TRBV28 and TRBJ1-2, with no clear D. CDR3 length: 14 amino acids. In germline, CDR1 is MDHEN, CDR2 SYDVKM. Trimming removed 5 bases at V and 6 bases at J, with 16 bases between. As DNA, the CDR3 is TGTGCCAGCAGTGCCCCCGGGCCACCCCATGGCTACACCTTC. The encoded protein is CASSAPGPPHGYTF.